This T cell receptor (beta chain) was captured in a study of blood T cell repertoires in COVID-19. Study-level background: T cells, B-cell-depleted T cells, or PBMCs provided the cDNA or gDNA that served as material.

Germline CDR1 and CDR2: SGHTA and FQGNSA. V lost 1 base to trimming and J lost 4 bases, with 20 bases between them. This CDR3 comprises 18 residues. Original methodology: The authors estimated nucleated cell counts from reference gene primer amplification. TCRdb's copy holds only in-frame clones and misses some; the assay was immunoSEQ multiplex PCR. The D gene and trimming were derived from the DNA, and the V and J assignments and clone size from that table. The repertoire holds approximately 110,000 clones, 75% to 90% seen once, with roughly 4.4% in the top ten. This TCR was sampled from a woman in her forties or fifties with acute or convalescent COVID-19. This rearrangement joins TRBV7-2 to TRBJ1-3; TRBD1 is a possible D gene (5 bases). The sample comprised peripheral blood. The chain's CDR3 is CASSLESFRGVKGNTIYF. The CDR3, as DNA: TGTGCCAGCAGCTTAGAATCCTTTAGGGGCGTGAAAGGAAACACCATATATTTT.